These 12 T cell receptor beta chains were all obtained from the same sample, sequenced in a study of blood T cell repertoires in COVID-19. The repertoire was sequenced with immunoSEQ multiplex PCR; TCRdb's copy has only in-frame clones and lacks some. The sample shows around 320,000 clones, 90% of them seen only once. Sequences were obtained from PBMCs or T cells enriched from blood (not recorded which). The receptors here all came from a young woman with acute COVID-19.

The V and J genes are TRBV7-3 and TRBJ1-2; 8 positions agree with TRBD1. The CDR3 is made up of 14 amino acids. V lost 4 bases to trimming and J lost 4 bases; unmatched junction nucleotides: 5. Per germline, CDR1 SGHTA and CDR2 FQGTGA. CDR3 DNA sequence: TGTGCCAGCAGCTACGGACAGGGCCCCTATGGCTACACCTTC. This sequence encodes CASSYGQGPYGYTF.

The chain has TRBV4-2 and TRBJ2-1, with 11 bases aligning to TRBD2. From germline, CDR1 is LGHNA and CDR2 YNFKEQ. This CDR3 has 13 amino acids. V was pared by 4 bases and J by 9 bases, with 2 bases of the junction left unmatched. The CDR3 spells CASSLTSGGEQFF. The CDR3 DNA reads TGTGCCAGCAGCCTCACTAGCGGGGGTGAGCAGTTCTTC.

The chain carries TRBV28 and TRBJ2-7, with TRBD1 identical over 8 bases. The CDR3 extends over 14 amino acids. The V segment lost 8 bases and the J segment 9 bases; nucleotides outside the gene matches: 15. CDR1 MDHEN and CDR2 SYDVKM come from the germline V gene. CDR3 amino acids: CASCQDRAVTPQYF. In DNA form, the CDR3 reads TGTGCCAGCTGCCAGGACAGGGCGGTAACCCCGCAGTACTTC.

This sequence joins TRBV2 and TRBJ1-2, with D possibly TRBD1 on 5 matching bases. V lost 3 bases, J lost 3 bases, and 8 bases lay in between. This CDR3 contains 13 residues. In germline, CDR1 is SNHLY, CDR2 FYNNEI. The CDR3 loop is CASSEGLYYGYTF. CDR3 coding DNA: TGTGCCAGCAGTGAGGGACTGTACTATGGCTACACCTTC. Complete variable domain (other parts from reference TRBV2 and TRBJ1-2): EPEVTQTPSHQVTQMGQEVILRCVPISNHLYFYWYRQILGQKVEFLVSFYNNEISEKSEIFDDQFSVERPDGSNFTLKIRSTKLEDSAMYFCASSEGLYYGYTFGSGTRLTVV.

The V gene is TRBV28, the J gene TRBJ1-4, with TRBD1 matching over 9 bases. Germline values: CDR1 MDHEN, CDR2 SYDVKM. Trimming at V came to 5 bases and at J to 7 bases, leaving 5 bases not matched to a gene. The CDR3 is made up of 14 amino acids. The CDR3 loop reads CASSGQGRSEKLFF. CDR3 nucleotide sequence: TGTGCCAGCAGTGGACAGGGGAGGAGTGAAAAACTGTTTTTT.

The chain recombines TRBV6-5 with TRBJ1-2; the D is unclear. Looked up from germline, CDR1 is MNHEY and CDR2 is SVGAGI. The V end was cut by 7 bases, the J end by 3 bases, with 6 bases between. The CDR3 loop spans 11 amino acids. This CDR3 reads CASNNHYGYTF. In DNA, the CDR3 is TGTGCCAGCAATAATCACTATGGCTACACCTTC.

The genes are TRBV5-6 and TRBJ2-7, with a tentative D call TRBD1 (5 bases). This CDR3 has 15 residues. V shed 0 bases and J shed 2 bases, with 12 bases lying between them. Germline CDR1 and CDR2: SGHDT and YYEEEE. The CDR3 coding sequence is TGTGCCAGCAGCTTGGGACAGCTAACCACCTACGAGCAGTACTTC. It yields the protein CASSLGQLTTYEQYF. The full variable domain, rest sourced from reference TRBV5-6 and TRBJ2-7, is DAGVTQSPTHLIKTRGQQVTLRCSPKSGHDTVSWYQQALGQGPQFIFQYYEEEERQRGNFPDRFSGHQFPNYSSELNVNALLLGDSALYLCASSLGQLTTYEQYFGPGTRLTVT.

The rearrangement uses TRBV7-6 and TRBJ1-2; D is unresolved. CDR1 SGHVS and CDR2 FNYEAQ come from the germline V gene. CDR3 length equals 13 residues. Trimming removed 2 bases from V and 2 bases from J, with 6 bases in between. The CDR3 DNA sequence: TGTGCCAGCAGCTTATATTTCAACTATGGCTACACCTTC. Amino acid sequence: CASSLYFNYGYTF.

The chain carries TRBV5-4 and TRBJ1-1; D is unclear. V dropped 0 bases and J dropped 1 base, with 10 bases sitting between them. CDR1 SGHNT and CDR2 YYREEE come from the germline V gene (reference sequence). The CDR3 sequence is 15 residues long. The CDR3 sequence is CASSLAIAANTEAFF. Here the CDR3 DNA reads TGTGCCAGCAGCTTGGCCATAGCAGCGAACACTGAAGCTTTCTTT.

The CDR3 reads CASSEGQRGPAQETQYF. The CDR3 DNA sequence: TGTGCCAGCAGTGAAGGTCAGAGGGGGCCAGCACAAGAGACCCAGTACTTC. V is TRBV25-1 and J is TRBJ2-5; 7 positions agree with TRBD1. This CDR3 spans 17 amino acids. Germline CDR1 MGHDK, CDR2 SYGVNS. With 2 bases clipped from V and 2 bases from J, the junction kept 11 bases outside the gene matches.

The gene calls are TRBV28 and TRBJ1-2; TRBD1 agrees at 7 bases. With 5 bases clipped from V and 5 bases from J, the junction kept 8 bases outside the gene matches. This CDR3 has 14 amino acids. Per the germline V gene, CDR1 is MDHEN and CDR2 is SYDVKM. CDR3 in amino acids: CASSPPNRGYGYTF. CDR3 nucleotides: TGTGCCAGCAGTCCGCCGAACAGGGGATATGGCTACACCTTC.

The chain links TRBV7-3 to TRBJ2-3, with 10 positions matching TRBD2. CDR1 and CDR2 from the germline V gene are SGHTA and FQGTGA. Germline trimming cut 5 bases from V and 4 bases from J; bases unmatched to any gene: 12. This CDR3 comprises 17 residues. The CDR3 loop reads CASSLTPSGSGADTQYF. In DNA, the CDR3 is TGTGCCAGCAGCCTCACCCCTAGCGGGAGCGGCGCAGATACGCAGTATTTT.